The 28 T cell receptor beta chains listed next were all sequenced from one sample in a study of blood T cell repertoires in COVID-19 (dated by TCRdb to the early 2020s). The library relied on the immunoSEQ multiplex PCR assay. Here the immuneACCESS table is served through TCRdb, limited to in-frame sequences with V and J called. Missing clones are a known gap in these copies; in checked studies unresolved V genes cover under half, and the rest lacks a known reason. The sample table contains approximately 130,000 clones; only one count was recorded for about 77% of them. The biggest ten clones account for around 18% of the sample. Sequenced input: peripheral blood. The receptors derive from a man at least 80 years old with acute or convalescent COVID-19.

As DNA, the CDR3 is TGCGCCAGCAGCTTGAATGCTCAGGGGGCTCCCTACGAGCAGTACTTC. Amino acid sequence: CASSLNAQGAPYEQYF. The gene calls are TRBV5-1 and TRBJ2-7; 8 bases fit TRBD1. The trim removed 1 base at V and 2 bases at J, leaving 8 bases unmatched. CDR3 length equals 16 residues. Germline V CDR1 and CDR2: SGHRS, YFSETQ.

The chain links TRBV10-3 to TRBJ1-1, with 8 bases lining up with TRBD1. The germline CDR1 and CDR2 sequences are ENHRY and SYGVKD. The CDR3 is 15 residues long. V dropped 5 bases and J dropped 4; count of bases not matched to a gene: 9. The CDR3 here is CAISLRETGVTEAFF. In DNA form, the CDR3 reads TGTGCCATCAGTCTGAGGGAGACAGGGGTCACTGAAGCTTTCTTT.

The chain has TRBV6-2 or TRBV6-3 and TRBJ1-5; D perhaps matches TRBD1 (5 bases). This CDR3 has 16 amino acids. Trimming removed 0 bases at V and 1 base at J, with 10 bases between. Germline CDR1 and CDR2: MNHEY and SVGEGT. CDR3 nucleotides: TGTGCCAGCAGTTACTCGGGGGGTGGCAGCAATCAGCCCCAGCATTTT. This gives the protein CASSYSGGGSNQPQHF.

The V and J genes are TRBV5-5 and TRBJ1-2; D is perhaps TRBD1 (5 bases). This CDR3 has 14 amino acids. V was pared by 4 bases and J by 6 bases, with 16 bases between. The germline gives CDR1 SGHKS, CDR2 YYEKEE (reference sequence). The DNA for the CDR3 is TGTGCCAGCAGCCGGGCTACAGGAATTGATGGCTACACCTTC. It specifies CASSRATGIDGYTF. Supplemented by reference TRBV5-5 and TRBJ1-2, the full variable domain reads DAGVTQSPTHLIKTRGQQVTLRCSPISGHKSVSWYQQVLGQGPQFIFQYYEKEERGRGNFPDRFSARQFPNYSSELNVNALLLGDSALYLCASSRATGIDGYTFGSGTRLTVV.

The chain combines TRBV19 with TRBJ1-1; 10 nucleotides match TRBD1. Germline loops: CDR1 LNHDA, CDR2 SQIVND (reference sequence). Germline trimming cut 4 bases from V and 8 bases from J; bases unmatched to any gene: 7. The CDR3 is 14 residues long. The CDR3 sequence is CASSSGQGVLEAFF. The CDR3 coding sequence is TGTGCCAGTAGTAGCGGACAGGGGGTCCTCGAAGCTTTCTTT.

Here the CDR3 DNA reads TGCGCCAGCAGTGACACGGGACTAGCGGGGGGGAGCTCCTACGAGCAGTACTTC. Its translation: CASSDTGLAGGSSYEQYF. V usage is TRBV10-2 and J usage is TRBJ2-7, with 16 bases identical to TRBD2. J lost 0 bases, V lost 3 bases, and 5 bases had no gene match. This CDR3 has 18 amino acids. Per the germline V gene, CDR1 is WSHSY and CDR2 is SAAADI.

V usage is TRBV9 and J usage is TRBJ1-1; D gene ambiguous. The germline gives CDR1 SGDLS, CDR2 YYNGEE. Trimming removed 4 bases at V and 3 bases at J, with 16 bases between. CDR3 length: 15 amino acids. CDR3 bases: TGTGCCAGCAGCCCAAATCCTGGTGCGCACACTGAAGCTTTCTTT. It encodes CASSPNPGAHTEAFF.

The J gene is TRBJ2-1, the V gene TRBV3-1 (or the pseudogene TRBV3-2); 12 nucleotides align to TRBD2. Germline trimming cut 5 bases from V and 6 bases from J; bases unmatched to any gene: 5. Germline-derived CDR1 and CDR2 are LGHDT and YNNKEL (reference sequence). The CDR3 contains 15 residues. CDR3 in DNA: TGTGCCAGCAGCAGGACTAGCGGGGCAGGCAATGAGCAGTTCTTC. It translates to CASSRTSGAGNEQFF.

In this sample, this clone turned up once. The V call is TRBV3-1 (or the pseudogene TRBV3-2), the J call TRBJ2-7; possibly TRBD2 for D (6 bases). The CDR3 length is 13 residues. Trimming stripped 3 bases from V and 0 bases from J, with 6 bases between. Looked up from germline, CDR1 is LGHDT and CDR2 is YNNKEL (reference sequence). The CDR3 DNA sequence: TGTGCCAGCAGCCAGACTAGCTCCTACGAGCAGTACTTC. This codes for CASSQTSSYEQYF.

This clone was found many times. In DNA form, the CDR3 reads TGCAGCGTTTCCGACGCGGGGAACGAGCAGTACTTC. This gives the protein CSVSDAGNEQYF. The genes are TRBV29-1 and TRBJ2-7; a possible D gene is TRBD2 (6 bases). The CDR3 is 12 residues long. Trimming took off 5 bases at V and 5 bases at J, with 13 bases between the two ends. Germline V gene sequence: CDR1 SQVTM, CDR2 ANQGSEA.

J is TRBJ2-1 and V is TRBV2, with a weak D call TRBD2 (6 bases). Trimming removed 3 bases from V and 6 bases from J, with 21 bases in between. Germline CDR1 SNHLY, CDR2 FYNNEI. The CDR3 runs to 17 residues. The CDR3 is CASSDGGRPGVGNEQFF. In nucleotides, the CDR3 is TGTGCCAGCAGTGATGGTGGGCGGCCGGGGGTAGGCAATGAGCAGTTCTTC.

This clone appeared a single time. The gene calls are TRBV5-1 and TRBJ1-2; the D gene is possibly TRBD1 (5 bases). CDR1 and CDR2 from the germline V gene are SGHRS and YFSETQ. The length of the CDR3 is 14 residues. Trimming cost V 0 bases and J 5 bases, with 11 bases left between them. In DNA, the CDR3 is TGCGCCAGCAGCTTGGGGCAGGGTGGATATGGCTACACCTTC. This sequence encodes CASSLGQGGYGYTF.

The chain carries TRBV27 and TRBJ2-2; 8 bases match TRBD1. The CDR3 runs to 15 residues. Per the germline V gene, CDR1 is MNHEY and CDR2 is SMNVEV (reference sequence). Unmatched junction bases numbered 7, after V lost 6 bases and J lost 4 bases. CDR3 coding DNA: TGTGCCAGCAGCCCCCGGACAGGGTTCACCGGGGAGCTGTTTTTT. Its protein product is CASSPRTGFTGELFF.

The rearrangement links TRBV28 to TRBJ2-2, with 8 bases lining up with TRBD1. V shed 5 bases and J 0 bases; nucleotides not matched to a gene: 5. CDR3 length: 16 residues. Germline CDR1 is MDHEN and CDR2 is SYDVKM. The CDR3 here is CASSHQGAPNTGELFF. The CDR3 nucleotides read TGTGCCAGCAGTCACCAGGGGGCCCCGAACACCGGGGAGCTGTTTTTT. Full variable domain (rest looked up from reference TRBV28 and TRBJ2-2): DVKVTQSSRYLVKRTGEKVFLECVQDMDHENMFWYRQDPGLGLRLIYFSYDVKMKEKGDIPEGYSVSREKKERFSLILESASTNQTSMYLCASSHQGAPNTGELFFGEGSRLTVL.

The chain carries TRBV18 and TRBJ2-2; D unclear. Trimming cost V 3 bases and J 5 bases, with 22 bases left between them. The germline CDR1 and CDR2 sequences are KGHSH and LQKENI. The CDR3 covers 18 residues. The CDR3 reads CASSPPSATLLQTGELFF. CDR3 coding DNA: TGTGCCAGCTCACCCCCTTCGGCGACACTTCTTCAGACCGGGGAGCTGTTTTTT.

A single count supports this clone. The rearrangement uses TRBV6-5 and TRBJ2-3; 8 bases agree with TRBD2. CDR1 is MNHEY, CDR2 SVGAGI, per germline. This CDR3 spans 15 amino acids. Germline trimming cut 8 bases from V and 4 bases from J; bases unmatched to any gene: 11. Written as DNA, the CDR3 is TGTGCCAGCGGGGCGGGACTAGGAAGGTCAGATACGCAGTATTTT. It encodes CASGAGLGRSDTQYF.

The chain couples TRBV10-3 to TRBJ1-1; 10 nucleotides line up with TRBD1. After removal of 10 bases from V and 5 bases from J, the junction contained 10 bases not matched to a gene. Germline assignment: CDR1 ENHRY and CDR2 SYGVKD. The CDR3 runs to 14 residues. Here the CDR3 reads CATDRGLEGTEAFF. CDR3 in DNA: TGTGCCACCGACAGGGGGCTGGAGGGGACTGAAGCTTTCTTT.

The V and J genes are TRBV21-1 and TRBJ2-4; the table calls TRBD1, which could not be checked here. TRBV21-1 counts as a pseudogene. This CDR3 contains 19 residues. CDR3 residues: CASSNNAQDIPLAKNIQYF. As DNA, the CDR3 is TGTGCCAGCAGCAACAACGCCCAGGACATCCCGCTAGCCAAAAACATTCAGTACTTC.

CDR3 nucleotides: TGTGCCAGCAGTGAATCCTGGCCGTTAGCGACTAATGAAAAACTGTTTTTT. Amino acids: CASSESWPLATNEKLFF. The J gene is TRBJ1-4, the V gene TRBV25-1; D gene ambiguous. CDR1 is MGHDK and CDR2 is SYGVNS in the germline V gene. The CDR3 sequence is 17 residues long. The germline V and J ends were trimmed by 1 base and 2 bases, with 14 bases remaining between them. The complete variable domain, with remaining parts taken from reference TRBV25-1 and TRBJ1-4, reads EADIYQTPRYLVIGTGKKITLECSQTMGHDKMYWYQQDPGMELHLIHYSYGVNSTEKGDLSSESTVSRIRTEHFPLTLESARPSHTSQYLCASSESWPLATNEKLFFGSGTQLSVL.

J is TRBJ2-7 and V is TRBV9, with TRBD2 matching over 11 bases. Trimming at V came to 0 bases and at J to 5 bases, leaving 7 bases not matched to a gene. Germline CDR1 is SGDLS and CDR2 is YYNGEE. The CDR3 is made up of 16 amino acids. The DNA of the CDR3 is TGTGCCAGCAGCGTAGATGTAGCGGGGGGGACCGACGAGCAGTACTTC. This sequence encodes CASSVDVAGGTDEQYF.

J is TRBJ2-1 and V is TRBV11-1; 9 bases fit TRBD2. J gave up 2 bases and V 3 bases, and 2 bases lay outside the gene matches. This CDR3 has 15 residues. Germline V CDR1 and CDR2: SGHAT, FQDESV (reference sequence). CDR3 coding DNA: TGTGCCAGCAGCTTCGGCGGGGGGGCCTACAATGAGCAGTTCTTC. As protein: CASSFGGGAYNEQFF.

The chain's CDR3 is CASSEFGQRTPSTDTQYF. For the CDR3, the DNA is TGCGCCAGCAGTGAGTTCGGACAGCGTACTCCTAGCACAGATACGCAGTATTTT. The chain couples TRBV10-1 to TRBJ2-3; weak D call: TRBD1 (6 bases). The CDR3 has 18 residues. CDR1 is WNHNN, CDR2 SYGVQD, per germline (reference sequence). V was pared by 1 base and J by 0 bases, with 17 bases between.

The rearrangement joins TRBV4-2 to TRBJ2-2; tentatively, D is TRBD1 (5 bases). With 0 bases removed from V and 5 bases from J, the gap between germline ends came to 10 bases. CDR1 and CDR2 (germline): LGHNA, YNFKEQ. This CDR3 region has 15 residues. CDR3 nucleotide sequence: TGTGCCAGCAGCCAAGATTTAAGGACAACCGGGGAGCTGTTTTTT. It specifies CASSQDLRTTGELFF.

The gene calls are TRBV7-9 and TRBJ2-3, with D possibly TRBD1 on 5 matching bases. V was cut by 5 bases and J by 8 bases, with 20 bases left in between. The CDR3 is 15 residues long. Germline CDR1 is SEHNR and CDR2 is FQNEAQ (reference sequence). CDR3 region: CASSPQMGPLVTQYF. The DNA of the CDR3 is TGTGCCAGCAGCCCCCAAATGGGGCCGCTGGTTACGCAGTATTTT.

The chain carries TRBV5-4 and TRBJ2-7; TRBD1 matches 7 bases. The CDR3 length is 14 residues. J gave up 3 bases and V 2 bases, and 5 bases lay outside the gene matches. Germline V CDR1 and CDR2: SGHNT, YYREEE (reference sequence). CDR3 sequence (DNA): TGTGCCAGCAGCTTAGGGACAGAACACTACGAGCAGTACTTC. It specifies CASSLGTEHYEQYF.

This clone occurred a few times. The chain couples TRBV27 to TRBJ1-5; D gene unclear. Germline V gives CDR1 MNHEY, CDR2 SMNVEV (reference sequence). The CDR3 totals 13 residues. The V end lost 0 bases, the J end lost 3 bases, and 3 bases lay between the germline ends. CDR3 nucleotides: TGTGCCAGCAGTTTATCCCTCAATCAGCCCCAGCATTTT. It encodes CASSLSLNQPQHF.

The V gene is TRBV6-2 or TRBV6-3, the J gene TRBJ2-6, with 12 bases lining up with TRBD2. Per germline, CDR1 MNHEY and CDR2 SVGEGT. The CDR3 runs 19 residues. J was trimmed by 0 bases and V by 6 bases; bases with no gene match: 9. The chain's CDR3 is CASSPGLAGLYSGANVLTF. CDR3 DNA sequence: TGTGCCAGCAGCCCCGGACTAGCGGGGCTATACTCTGGGGCCAACGTCCTGACTTTC.

This sequence joins TRBV7-2 and TRBJ2-7; no clear D. V was clipped by 0 bases and J by 2 bases, with 11 bases between them. The CDR3 sequence is 15 residues long. Germline CDR1 and CDR2: SGHTA and FQGNSA. CDR3 nucleotide sequence: TGTGCCAGCAGCTTAGCTATCAGAACCCCCTACGAGCAGTACTTC. It translates to CASSLAIRTPYEQYF.